This entry is about one TCR beta chain. The antigen is undetermined. A read error may account for a junction end that differs from germline. TCR beta cDNA libraries included unique molecular identifiers. TCRdb independently ran MiXCR on the PCR reads; one entry per CDR3 protein. This table holds approximately 160,000 distinct CDR3 sequences, 30% found once. These data originate in a study of post-analysis software for immune sequencing data. The CDR3 is made up of 14 amino acids. The germline gives CDR1 LGHNA, CDR2 YNFKEQ. General study points: Five or six TRBV segments were more frequent in patients than controls; TRBV5-6, TRBV5-1 and TRBV20-1 belonged to this group.

This sequence was found in a girl between 5 and 17 years old with multiple sclerosis. The sequenced sample consisted of blood. V is TRBV4-2 and J is TRBJ1-1; no clear D gene. The CDR3 region is CAGSQGEGGTEAFF. The CDR3 DNA reads as TGTGCCGGCAGCCAAGGTGAGGGAGGAACTGAAGCTTTCTTT.